The next 14 T cell receptor beta chains were all read from a single sample in a study of CD8+CD57+ T cells in acquired aplastic anemia. Patients chosen for sequencing had CD8+CD57+ cells that had expanded, as shown by flow cytometry. Profiles of TCR beta VDJ and CDR3 were generated from a genomic DNA template. Using its own MiXCR run on the reads, TCRdb lists one record per CDR3 protein. Counted here are approximately 100,000 distinct CDR3 sequences, 55% to 75% occurring once; the ten biggest clones make up approximately 65%. Sequencing was carried out using sorted CD4+, CD8+, or CD8+CD57+ T cells (not recorded which) from PBMCs. These receptors came from a human donor with aplastic anemia.

Concerning this clonotype itself: Germline and junction disagree at one end, which may indicate a read error. The rearrangement joins TRBV7-7 to TRBJ2-7; 12 bases match TRBD2. The V gene's germline CDR1 is SSHAT and CDR2 FNYEAQ (reference sequence). The CDR3 loop spans 15 amino acids. Written as DNA, the CDR3 is TGTGCTAGCAGCCCAACGACTAGCGGGAGTGGCGAGCAGTACTTC. It encodes CASSPTTSGSGEQYF.

This clonotype was detected only a few times. The chain combines TRBV7-8 with TRBJ2-3; 8 nucleotides align to TRBD2. Germline V gene sequence: CDR1 SGHVS, CDR2 FQNEAQ. The CDR3 is 15 residues long. V shed 7 bases, J shed 0 bases, and the junction held 6 bases outside the gene matches. The CDR3 DNA is TGTGCCAGCAACGCAGCGGGGGCTAGCACAGATACGCAGTATTTT. It translates to CASNAAGASTDTQYF.

The rearrangement uses TRBV20-1 and TRBJ1-1; 7 bases line up with TRBD1. The length of the CDR3 is 15 residues. With V trimmed by 4 bases and J by 6 bases, 14 bases remained unmatched. Per the germline V gene, CDR1 is DFQATT and CDR2 is SNEGSKA (reference sequence). CDR3 in amino acids: CSAKEGALGWAEAFF. The CDR3 coding sequence is TGCAGTGCTAAAGAGGGGGCACTTGGTTGGGCTGAAGCTTTCTTT.

The chain uses TRBV6-1 and TRBJ2-5; 10 bases are shared with TRBD1. Germline CDR1 MNHNS, CDR2 SASEGT. There are 17 residues in the CDR3. Germline trimming cut 2 bases from V and 4 bases from J; bases unmatched to any gene: 10. The CDR3 reads CASSEPRRQGAGETQYF. The CDR3 bases are TGTGCCAGCAGTGAACCCAGACGACAGGGGGCAGGAGAGACCCAGTACTTC.

As DNA, the CDR3 is TGCAGTGCTGAGGACAGCCAAAATCAGCCCCAGCATTTT. Protein product: CSAEDSQNQPQHF. The chain couples TRBV20-1 to TRBJ1-5, with a possible D match to TRBD1 (6 bases). This CDR3 has 13 amino acids. Looked up from germline, CDR1 is DFQATT and CDR2 is SNEGSKA (reference sequence). Trimming took off 5 bases at V and 4 bases at J, with 12 bases between the two ends.

The chain couples TRBV5-1 to TRBJ2-3; D is unclear. The CDR3 totals 13 residues. From germline, CDR1 is SGHRS and CDR2 YFSETQ. Trimming took off 5 bases at V and 6 bases at J, with 13 bases between the two ends. CDR3 nucleotide sequence: TGCGCCAGCAGTTCGTCACAGACGGATACGCAGTATTTT. It yields the protein CASSSSQTDTQYF.

Concerning this clonotype itself: In this CDR3 the conserved last residue, phenylalanine or tryptophan, is missing, so a read error is likely. The chain combines TRBV6-1 with TRBJ2-3; D is tentatively TRBD1 or TRBD2 (5 bases each). The length of the CDR3 is 15 residues. V was shortened by 3 bases and J by 2 bases, with 12 bases between the two germline ends. Germline V CDR1 and CDR2: MNHNS, SASEGT. The CDR3 sequence: CASSEGTTITDTQYL. CDR3 DNA sequence: TGTGCCAGCAGTGAGGGGACCACCATCACAGATACGCAGTATCTT.

The chain has TRBV10-3 and TRBJ2-2, with D possibly TRBD1 on 6 matching bases. Germline CDR1 and CDR2: ENHRY and SYGVKD. The V and J ends lost 8 bases and 1 base respectively, with 11 bases between them. This CDR3 is 14 amino acids long. The CDR3 nucleotides read TGTGCCATCCTGGGCAGGGGGAACACCGGGGAGCTGTTTTTT. It specifies CAILGRGNTGELFF.

The V and J genes are TRBV9 and TRBJ2-3; D remains unclear. Germline V gives CDR1 SGDLS, CDR2 YYNGEE. The CDR3 has 13 residues. Trimming removed 0 bases from V and 7 bases from J, with 9 bases in between. The CDR3 DNA follows: TGTGCCAGCAGCGTAGCAGGTGGTTATACGCAGTATTTT. Protein: CASSVAGGYTQYF.

The chain joins TRBV7-3 to TRBJ2-5; possibly TRBD2 for D (5 bases). The V end was cut by 3 bases, the J end by 3 bases, with 11 bases between. Per germline, CDR1 SGHTA and CDR2 FQGTGA. This CDR3 comprises 14 residues. CDR3 sequence (DNA): TGTGCCAGCAGCTTGTCCGGGATTGAAGAGACCCAGTACTTC. Residues: CASSLSGIEETQYF.

Notes on this clonotype: The junction departs from germline at one end; a sequencing error may be responsible. The J gene is TRBJ2-3, the V gene TRBV4-1, with unresolved D. Looked up from germline, CDR1 is MGHRA and CDR2 is YSYEKL. CDR3 length: 16 amino acids. For the CDR3, the DNA is TGTGCCAGCAGCCTCGGATTCGTCCCCGGCACAGATACGCAGTATTTT. As protein: CASSLGFVPGTDTQYF.

This clonotype was recorded a few times. The chain recombines TRBV7-3 with TRBJ2-7, with a possible D match to TRBD2 (6 bases). The V end lost 2 bases, the J end lost 0 bases, and 14 bases lay between the germline ends. Germline V gives CDR1 SGHTA, CDR2 FQGTGA. The CDR3 length is 16 residues. CDR3: CASSLEGRPSSYEQYF. The CDR3 nucleotides are TGTGCCAGCAGCTTAGAGGGGAGGCCTTCCTCCTACGAGCAGTACTTC. The variable domain in full, with the rest retrieved from reference TRBV7-3 and TRBJ2-7, is GAGVSQTPSNKVTEKGKYVELRCDPISGHTALYWYRQSLGQGPEFLIYFQGTGAADDSGLPNDRFFAVRPEGSVSTLKIQRTERGDSAVYLCASSLEGRPSSYEQYFGPGTRLTVT.

The CDR3 spells CATSEAGRDGELFF. CDR3 bases: TGTGCCACCAGTGAGGCAGGGCGGGACGGGGAGCTGTTTTTT. The chain links TRBV24-1 to TRBJ2-2; D is perhaps TRBD2 (6 bases). The CDR3 runs 14 residues. V dropped 4 bases and J dropped 7 bases, with 12 bases sitting between them. In germline, CDR1 is KGHDR, CDR2 SFDVKD.

The rearrangement joins TRBV15 to TRBJ2-3; D gene unclear. Deletions cut 0 bases from V and 1 base from J, with 5 bases between. Germline-derived CDR1 and CDR2 are LNHNV and YYDKDF (reference sequence). The CDR3 extends over 14 amino acids. The CDR3 reads CATSREYGTDTQYF. DNA for the CDR3: TGTGCCACCAGCAGAGAATATGGCACAGATACGCAGTATTTT.